One and the same sample provided the 16 T cell receptor beta chains below, sequenced in a study of blood T cell repertoires in COVID-19. Clones were sequenced by immunoSEQ multiplex PCR, and TCRdb holds only the in-frame ones, with some missing. Here the sample spans over 95,000 clones, approximately 88% being singletons. Source material: peripheral blood. Receptors originate from a woman in her thirties or forties with acute or convalescent COVID-19.

V usage is TRBV4-2 and J usage is TRBJ2-2; the D gene is possibly TRBD2 (6 bases). The CDR3 consists of 16 residues. Germline V CDR1 and CDR2: LGHNA, YNFKEQ. V was trimmed by 1 base and J by 3 bases, leaving 12 bases between them. The CDR3 reads CASSQGGGVYTGELFF. The CDR3 DNA reads TGTGCCAGCAGCCAAGGAGGCGGGGTATACACCGGGGAGCTGTTTTTT.

This rearrangement joins TRBV5-1 to TRBJ2-6, with a weak D call TRBD1 (6 bases). The CDR3 totals 14 residues. The V gene lost 4 bases and the J gene lost 2 bases, with 7 bases spanning the gap. Germline CDR1 and CDR2: SGHRS and YFSETQ. The CDR3 nucleotides are TGCGCCAGCAGCCGGACAGCTGGGGCCAACGTCCTGACTTTC. This encodes CASSRTAGANVLTF.

The rearrangement joins TRBV10-3 to TRBJ2-1; 7 positions match TRBD2. Germline trimming cut 3 bases from V and 5 bases from J; bases unmatched to any gene: 1. The CDR3 totals 13 residues. Germline values: CDR1 ENHRY, CDR2 SYGVKD. CDR3 residues: CAISDGGDNEQFF. The CDR3 DNA follows: TGTGCCATCAGTGATGGGGGGGACAATGAGCAGTTCTTC.

The genes are TRBV11-2 and TRBJ1-3; perhaps TRBD1 as D (6 bases). The CDR3 is 16 residues long. Per germline, CDR1 SGHAT and CDR2 FQNNGV. Trimming took 5 bases from V and 1 from J, leaving 15 bases between them. The CDR3 bases are TGTGCCAGCAGCCCTTATACAGGGCCATCTGGAAACACCATATATTTT. Protein product: CASSPYTGPSGNTIYF.

This chain links TRBV5-4 with TRBJ2-7; D is unclear. The CDR3 sequence is 13 residues long. The V gene's germline CDR1 is SGHNT and CDR2 YYREEE (reference sequence). V gave up 0 bases and J gave up 7 bases, with 11 bases separating them. This chain's CDR3 is CASSLGLRSEQYF. In DNA, the CDR3 is TGTGCCAGCAGCTTGGGCCTCCGGAGTGAGCAGTACTTC.

The chain combines TRBV19 with TRBJ1-2, with D possibly matching TRBD1 (5 bases). Germline V gives CDR1 LNHDA, CDR2 SQIVND (reference sequence). This CDR3 contains 13 residues. Trimming pared 2 bases from V and 8 bases from J, leaving 12 bases between. CDR3 sequence reads: CASSISGGGGYTF. The CDR3 DNA sequence: TGTGCCAGTAGTATATCGGGGGGTGGCGGCTACACCTTC.

The CDR3 region has the DNA TGTGCCAGCAGCCGGGAGGACAGGGGCTACACTAACTATGGCTACACCTTC. It encodes CASSREDRGYTNYGYTF. The J gene is TRBJ1-2, the V gene TRBV3-1 (or the pseudogene TRBV3-2), with 9 bases matching TRBD1. The V and J ends lost 4 bases and 0 bases, in that order; junction bases with no gene match: 9. The germline V gene encodes CDR1 LGHDT and CDR2 YNNKEL (reference sequence). The CDR3 spans 17 residues.

This clone appeared once. The chain joins TRBV7-9 to TRBJ1-1; possibly TRBD1 for D (5 bases). The germline V gene encodes CDR1 SEHNR and CDR2 FQNEAQ (reference sequence). The CDR3 is 14 amino acids. With 5 bases removed from V and 0 bases from J, the gap between germline ends came to 10 bases. The CDR3 here is CASSRQILNTEAFF. The CDR3 DNA is TGTGCCAGCAGCCGACAGATTCTGAACACTGAAGCTTTCTTT.

This clone has more than one count but fewer than ten. CDR3 nucleotide sequence: TGTGCCAGCAGCGTAGACAGGGGGGGTGGTGAGCAGTTCTTC. Its translation: CASSVDRGGGEQFF. This sequence joins TRBV9 and TRBJ2-1; D perhaps matches TRBD1 (8 bases). This CDR3 has 14 residues. V lost 0 bases, J lost 9 bases, and 13 bases lay in between. Germline loops: CDR1 SGDLS, CDR2 YYNGEE.

This chain links TRBV4-1 with TRBJ2-5, with 11 bases matching TRBD2. The CDR3 is 18 residues long. After removal of 0 bases from V and 5 bases from J, the junction contained 11 bases not matched to a gene. CDR1 and CDR2 (germline): MGHRA, YSYEKL. In DNA, the CDR3 is TGCGCCAGCAGCCAAGAAGGGCTAGCGGGGGGCAGGGTGGAGACCCAGTACTTC. Protein: CASSQEGLAGGRVETQYF.

This clone was found once. The rearrangement links TRBV19 to TRBJ1-4, with 12 positions matching TRBD1. The germline CDR1 and CDR2 sequences are LNHDA and SQIVND (reference sequence). Germline trimming cut 6 bases from V and 8 bases from J; bases unmatched to any gene: 13. This CDR3 region has 17 residues. CDR3 loop: CASRPGQGATGAEKLFF. CDR3 in DNA: TGTGCCAGTAGGCCGGGACAGGGGGCTACAGGGGCGGAAAAACTGTTTTTT.

This rearrangement joins TRBV12-3 or TRBV12-4 to TRBJ1-1; the match to TRBD1 covers 10 bases. V lost 1 base, J lost 11 bases, and 4 bases stayed unmatched. The CDR3 consists of 13 residues. This chain's CDR3 is CASSLVRDRGAFF. CDR3 in DNA: TGTGCCAGCAGTTTAGTGCGGGACAGGGGCGCTTTCTTT.

V gene TRBV3-1 (or the pseudogene TRBV3-2) combines with J gene TRBJ2-5; 8 positions agree with TRBD1. CDR3 length: 16 residues. The junction had 9 bases not matched to a gene; V was cut back by 1 base and J by 5 bases. Germline V gene sequence: CDR1 LGHDT, CDR2 YNNKEL (reference sequence). The CDR3 protein is CASSQARGQAQETQYF. As DNA, the CDR3 is TGTGCCAGCAGCCAAGCTCGGGGACAGGCCCAGGAGACCCAGTACTTC.

CDR3 sequence reads: CASSLVPDTGELFF. The CDR3 DNA reads TGTGCCAGCAGCTTGGTACCAGACACCGGGGAGCTGTTTTTT. V is TRBV5-6 and J is TRBJ2-2, with no clear D. V was trimmed by 0 bases and J by 3 bases, leaving 6 bases between them. This CDR3 is 14 amino acids long. Germline CDR1 SGHDT, CDR2 YYEEEE. The full variable domain, completed using reference TRBV5-6 and TRBJ2-2, is DAGVTQSPTHLIKTRGQQVTLRCSPKSGHDTVSWYQQALGQGPQFIFQYYEEEERQRGNFPDRFSGHQFPNYSSELNVNALLLGDSALYLCASSLVPDTGELFFGEGSRLTVL.

The V call is TRBV6-6, the J call TRBJ1-2; D unresolved. Per germline, CDR1 MNHNY and CDR2 SVGAGI (reference sequence). The CDR3 runs to 14 residues. V lost 7 bases to trimming and J lost 6 bases, with 18 bases between them. The CDR3 bases are TGTGCCAGCACCAATAGTGACCAGGCCGATGGCTACACCTTC. Residues: CASTNSDQADGYTF.

The chain recombines TRBV2 with TRBJ2-1; 9 bases line up with TRBD2. Germline CDR1 reads SNHLY; CDR2 reads FYNNEI. The V segment lost 3 bases and the J segment 6 bases; nucleotides outside the gene matches: 9. The CDR3 runs to 16 residues. The CDR3 is CASSDGRGGLFNEQFF. CDR3 bases: TGTGCCAGCAGTGATGGGCGGGGGGGCCTTTTCAATGAGCAGTTCTTC.